One and the same sample provided the 2 T cell receptor beta chains below, sequenced in a study of T cells in Graves' hyperthyroidism and ophthalmopathy. Using RNA transcripts as the source, TCR beta CDR3 regions were amplified. TCR CDR3 regions were first amplified by RT-PCR with HTBI primers. MiXCR, run by TCRdb on the multiplex PCR reads, gives a single entry per CDR3 protein. The table lists 600,000 to 650,000 distinct CDR3 sequences, around 15% of them singletons. The sequencing input was blood. Every receptor here comes from a woman between 25 and 40 years old with Graves' hyperthyroidism.

To note about this clonotype: This may be a read error, as it is one base from a much larger clone. The V and J genes are TRBV11-2 and TRBJ1-3, with no clear D. The V gene's germline CDR1 is SGHAT and CDR2 FQNNGV. This CDR3 has 14 residues. The DNA for the CDR3 is TGTGCCAGCAGCCTCGAAGACTCTAGAAACACCATATATTTT. Protein product: CASSLEDSRNTIYF. Full variable domain (rest looked up from reference TRBV11-2 and TRBJ1-3): EAGVAQSPRYKIIEKRQSVAFWCNPISGHATLYWYQQILGQGPKLLIQFQNNGVVDDSQLPKDRFSAERLKGVDSTLKIQPAKLEDSAVYLCASSLEDSRNTIYFGEGSWLTVV.

CDR3 nucleotides: TGTGCCAGTAGTATAAGGTCACTAGCGGCCTACAATGAGCAGTTCTTC. Translated, it gives CASSIRSLAAYNEQFF. The chain employs TRBV19 and TRBJ2-1; 8 nucleotides line up with TRBD2. The length of the CDR3 is 16 residues. Germline V gene lookup returns CDR1 LNHDA and CDR2 SQIVND (reference sequence). The J segment lost 2 bases and the V segment lost 2 bases, leaving 5 bases of the junction unmatched.